This TCR beta chain was obtained from a study of radiotherapy plus CTLA-4 blockade in lung cancer. Whole-study context: Overall, 15% to 20% of patients showed an objective response, while about 29% attained disease control.

As to this clone: Antigen: not known. The junction shows a germline mismatch at one end, possibly a read error.

Generated by immunoSEQ multiplex PCR, the TCRdb table keeps only in-frame clones and is missing some. The sample has about 100,000 clones, under 90% seen once. Germline-derived CDR1 and CDR2 are LNHDA and SQIVND (reference sequence). This CDR3 is built from 15 residues. Study-wide results and caveats: Radiotherapy with ipilimumab was followed by blood expansion of tumor-derived clones.

The sequence came from a human donor with non-small cell lung cancer who had stable disease on radiotherapy plus ipilimumab. The chain is built from TRBV19 and TRBJ1-1; TRBD1 might be the D (6 bases). This specimen was peripheral blood, taken from a patient treated with radiotherapy plus ipilimumab. The CDR3 loop reads CASSIQSTGNPEAFF. The DNA of the CDR3 is TGTGCCAGTAGTATACAGTCCACAGGGAACCCTGAAGCTTTCTTT.